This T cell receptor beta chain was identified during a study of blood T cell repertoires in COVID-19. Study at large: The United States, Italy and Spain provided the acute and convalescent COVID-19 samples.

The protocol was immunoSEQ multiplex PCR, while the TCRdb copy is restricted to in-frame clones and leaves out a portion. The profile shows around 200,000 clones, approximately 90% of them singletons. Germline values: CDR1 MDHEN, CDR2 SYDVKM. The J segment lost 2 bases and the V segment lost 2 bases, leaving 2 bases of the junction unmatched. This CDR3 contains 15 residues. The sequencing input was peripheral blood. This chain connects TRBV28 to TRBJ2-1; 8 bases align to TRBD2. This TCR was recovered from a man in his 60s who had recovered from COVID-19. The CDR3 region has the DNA TGTGCCAGCAGTTTACCCGGGAGGGCCTACAATGAGCAGTTCTTC. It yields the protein CASSLPGRAYNEQFF.